The clone carrying this T cell receptor beta chain was recorded a few times. By way of CD45RO/CCR7/CD25/CD127/CD95/CD27, the CD4+ regulatory, stem cell-like memory, central memory and naive cells were sorted. The data belong to a study of beta chain features in type 1 diabetes. On the study more broadly: Regarding age, gender and cell yields, patients proved similar to healthy donors.

What was sequenced were expressed TCRB transcripts, since all of the isolated RNA had been reverse transcribed. TCRdb's table, derived via immunoSEQ multiplex PCR, lists solely in-frame clones and lacks some. The table lists hundreds of thousands of clones, around 12% of them singletons, with about 0.017% in the top ten. The origin of this receptor is a man aged 18 to 29 in good health. The material sequenced was naive CD4+ T cells from blood.

CDR3 DNA: TGTGCCAGCAGCCCTGGACTAGCGGGGGGACTAGCCAAAAACATTCAGTACTTC. It codes for CASSPGLAGGLAKNIQYF. This sequence joins TRBV7-9 and TRBJ2-4; 14 bases match TRBD2. The trim removed 5 bases at V and 0 bases at J, leaving 6 bases unmatched. Germline V gene sequence: CDR1 SEHNR, CDR2 FQNEAQ (reference sequence). CDR3 size: 18 residues.